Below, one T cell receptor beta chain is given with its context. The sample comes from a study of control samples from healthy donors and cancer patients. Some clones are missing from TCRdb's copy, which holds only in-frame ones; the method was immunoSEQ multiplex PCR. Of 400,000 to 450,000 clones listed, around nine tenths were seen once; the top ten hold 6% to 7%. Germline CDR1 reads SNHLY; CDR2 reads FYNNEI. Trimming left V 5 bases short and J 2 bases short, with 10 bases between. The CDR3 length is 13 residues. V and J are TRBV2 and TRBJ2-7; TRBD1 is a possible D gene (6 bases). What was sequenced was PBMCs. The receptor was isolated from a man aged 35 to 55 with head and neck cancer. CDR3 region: CASSRQEPYEQYF. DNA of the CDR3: TGTGCCAGCAGTAGACAGGAACCCTACGAGCAGTACTTC.